The 20 T cell receptor beta chains reported below all come from one sample, sequenced in a study of blood T cell repertoires in COVID-19. Libraries were prepared by immunoSEQ multiplex PCR; TCRdb keeps only in-frame clonotypes and omits some of them. The sample consists of roughly 230,000 clones, around 84% of them appearing once. Sequenced sample: PBMCs or T cells enriched from blood (not recorded which). These receptors all stem from a woman in her 50s who had been exposed to COVID-19.

The V gene is TRBV12-3 or TRBV12-4, the J gene TRBJ1-2; D uncertain. The CDR3 runs 11 residues. The V end was cut by 6 bases, the J end by 5 bases, with 7 bases between. CDR3 sequence: CASSRDYGYTF. The DNA of the CDR3 is TGTGCCAGCAGCCGGGATTATGGCTACACCTTC.

The chain links TRBV7-7 to TRBJ2-2; no clear D. Per germline, CDR1 SSHAT and CDR2 FNYEAQ (reference sequence). CDR3 length equals 15 residues. The ends were cut back, 1 base at V and 6 bases at J, with 12 bases in the middle. The CDR3 bases are TGTGCCAGCAGCTTAGGTTTGGGCAGATCCGGGGAGCTGTTTTTT. It is translated as CASSLGLGRSGELFF.

This sequence joins TRBV6-5 and TRBJ1-1, with D hard to call. The V and J ends lost 5 bases and 4 bases respectively, with 17 bases between them. CDR1 is MNHEY, CDR2 SVGAGI, per germline. The CDR3 totals 15 residues. The CDR3 loop reads CASSTTGISATEAFF. Here the CDR3 DNA reads TGTGCCAGCAGTACCACCGGGATCTCGGCCACTGAAGCTTTCTTT.

The V call is TRBV30, the J call TRBJ1-2; D possibly corresponds to TRBD1 (5 bases). The CDR3 has 14 residues. Germline V gene data show CDR1 as GTSNPN and CDR2 as SVGIG (reference sequence). The V gene lost 0 bases and the J gene lost 3 bases, with 11 bases spanning the gap. The CDR3 DNA is TGTGCCTGGAGTGTTAAGGGGCAGGACTATGGCTACACCTTC. Protein product: CAWSVKGQDYGYTF.

The chain carries TRBV7-2 and TRBJ2-7; 11 nucleotides agree with TRBD2. The germline CDR1 and CDR2 sequences are SGHTA and FQGNSA. The CDR3 length is 14 residues. The J segment lost 4 bases and the V segment lost 6 bases, leaving 5 bases of the junction unmatched. The CDR3 DNA reads TGTGCCAGCAGTAGAACTAGCGGGGGATACGAGCAGTACTTC. This sequence encodes CASSRTSGGYEQYF.

The J gene is TRBJ1-2, the V gene TRBV10-3, with a weak D call TRBD1 (6 bases). The CDR3 spans 13 residues. Looked up from germline, CDR1 is ENHRY and CDR2 is SYGVKD. The V end lost 4 bases, the J end lost 4 bases, and 10 bases lay between the germline ends. This CDR3 reads CAISGTASYGYTF. The CDR3 DNA follows: TGTGCCATCAGTGGGACAGCCAGCTATGGCTACACCTTC.

The CDR3: CASSLSRGRASGELFF. CDR3 nucleotide sequence: TGTGCCAGCAGCTTAAGCAGGGGGCGCGCCTCCGGGGAGCTGTTTTTT. The chain carries TRBV7-3 and TRBJ2-2; 8 nucleotides line up with TRBD1. V was clipped by 1 base and J by 6 bases; unmatched bases: 7. CDR1 and CDR2 (germline): SGHTA, FQGTGA. The CDR3 extends over 16 amino acids.

The rearrangement joins TRBV10-1 to TRBJ2-6; D not resolved. The CDR3 loop spans 14 amino acids. The V end was cut by 0 bases, the J end by 4 bases, with 4 bases between. Germline V gene lookup returns CDR1 WNHNN and CDR2 SYGVQD (reference sequence). The CDR3 region is CASSESRGANVLTF. The CDR3 DNA follows: TGCGCCAGCAGTGAGTCCAGGGGGGCCAACGTCCTGACTTTC.

The CDR3 reads CASSRQGRLQETQYF. The CDR3 DNA is TGTGCCAGCAGCCGCCAGGGCAGGCTACAAGAGACCCAGTACTTC. V gene TRBV7-2 combines with J gene TRBJ2-5, with TRBD1 as a possible D gene (5 bases). Germline-derived CDR1 and CDR2 are SGHTA and FQGNSA. Trimming took off 5 bases at V and 2 bases at J, with 15 bases between the two ends. This CDR3 comprises 15 residues.

In this sample, this clone turned up once. The CDR3 loop reads CSALVLAGDGYTF. CDR3 nucleotides: TGCAGCGCACTTGTATTGGCAGGGGATGGCTACACCTTC. V is TRBV29-1 and J is TRBJ1-2, with a weak D call TRBD1 (6 bases). The ends were cut back, 7 bases at V and 6 bases at J, with 18 bases in the middle. The CDR3 loop spans 13 amino acids. Germline CDR1 is SQVTM and CDR2 is ANQGSEA.

The chain recombines TRBV27 with TRBJ1-2; 9 nucleotides align to TRBD1. Germline V gives CDR1 MNHEY, CDR2 SMNVEV (reference sequence). This CDR3 is 14 amino acids long. V dropped 7 bases and J dropped 4; count of bases not matched to a gene: 7. CDR3: CASKQGASLYGYTF. The CDR3, as DNA: TGTGCCAGCAAACAGGGGGCCTCCCTCTATGGCTACACCTTC.

The chain carries TRBV27 and TRBJ1-4; D is possibly TRBD1 (5 bases). The V gene's germline CDR1 is MNHEY and CDR2 SMNVEV (reference sequence). Trimming removed 7 bases from V and 6 bases from J, with 12 bases in between. This CDR3 is 13 amino acids long. The CDR3 DNA reads as TGTGCCAGCACTAGGGTAGGGGATGAAAAACTGTTTTTT. This codes for CASTRVGDEKLFF.

As DNA, the CDR3 is TGTGCCAGCAGCAAGGACAGGAATTCTGGAAACACCATATATTTT. This encodes CASSKDRNSGNTIYF. The V gene is TRBV5-8, the J gene TRBJ1-3; 7 bases are shared with TRBD1. The germline V gene encodes CDR1 SGHTS and CDR2 YDEGEE. Trimming removed 4 bases from V and 1 base from J; junction bases left unmatched: 5. The CDR3 totals 15 residues.

The chain links TRBV6-5 to TRBJ1-2, with 7 bases aligning to TRBD1. The junction had 3 bases not matched to a gene; V was cut back by 4 bases and J by 7 bases. The CDR3 runs to 12 residues. Per the germline V gene, CDR1 is MNHEY and CDR2 is SVGAGI. CDR3: CASSSRGAGYTF. Here the CDR3 DNA reads TGTGCCAGCAGTTCCAGGGGGGCTGGCTACACCTTC.

The rearrangement uses TRBV28 and TRBJ2-1; D perhaps matches TRBD2 (5 bases). V lost 5 bases and J lost 5, with 16 bases in between. Germline V lookup: CDR1 MDHEN, CDR2 SYDVKM. There are 15 residues in the CDR3. This CDR3 reads CASSPIGLAHNEQFF. The CDR3 DNA reads TGTGCCAGCAGTCCGATCGGACTTGCTCACAATGAGCAGTTCTTC.

The chain recombines TRBV2 with TRBJ2-1; TRBD1 agrees at 10 bases. The germline V gene encodes CDR1 SNHLY and CDR2 FYNNEI. The V and J ends lost 7 bases and 3 bases, in that order; junction bases with no gene match: 6. CDR3 length: 15 residues. The CDR3 DNA is TGTGCCAGCATAATAGGGACAGGGGTCTACAATGAGCAGTTCTTC. It yields the protein CASIIGTGVYNEQFF.

The J gene is TRBJ2-7, the V gene TRBV12-3 or TRBV12-4; TRBD1 aligns across 7 bases. This CDR3 comprises 13 residues. The V gene end was trimmed by 8 bases and the J gene end by 6 bases; junction bases not matched to a gene: 10. CDR3 residues: CASGDRAAGEQYF. CDR3 coding DNA: TGTGCCAGCGGCGACAGGGCGGCGGGCGAGCAGTACTTC.

The V call is TRBV6-2 or TRBV6-3, the J call TRBJ1-5; 7 positions agree with TRBD1. CDR1 and CDR2 (germline): MNHEY, SVGEGT. With V trimmed by 2 bases and J by 4 bases, 5 bases remained unmatched. This CDR3 is 15 amino acids long. CDR3 in amino acids: CASSYPDRRNQPQHF. DNA for the CDR3: TGTGCCAGCAGTTACCCGGACAGGCGGAATCAGCCCCAGCATTTT.

CDR3 nucleotides: TGTGCCAGCAGCTTAGAAGGACAGGAGAATTACGAGCAGTACTTC. Its protein is CASSLEGQENYEQYF. The rearrangement links TRBV11-2 to TRBJ2-7; 7 nucleotides match TRBD1. Losses at the gene ends were 0 bases for V and 4 bases for J; bases not matched to a gene: 6. The CDR3 runs 15 residues. CDR1 is SGHAT and CDR2 is FQNNGV in the germline V gene. Using reference TRBV11-2 and TRBJ2-7 for the parts outside the CDR3, the full variable domain is EAGVAQSPRYKIIEKRQSVAFWCNPISGHATLYWYQQILGQGPKLLIQFQNNGVVDDSQLPKDRFSAERLKGVDSTLKIQPAKLEDSAVYLCASSLEGQENYEQYFGPGTRLTVT.

This clone was seen only once. The chain employs TRBV15 and TRBJ2-1; tentatively, D is TRBD1 (5 bases). The V gene lost 3 bases and the J gene lost 7 bases, with 7 bases spanning the gap. The germline V gene has CDR1 LNHNV and CDR2 YYDKDF (reference sequence). The CDR3 is 12 residues long. CDR3 amino acids: CATSSRENEQFF. CDR3 in DNA: TGTGCCACCAGCAGCAGGGAAAATGAGCAGTTCTTC.